Detailed here is one T cell receptor beta chain. Its antigen is unknown. The entry originates in a study of radiotherapy plus CTLA-4 blockade in lung cancer. At the level of the study: Disease control was present in more than 25% of patients, and objective responses in 18%. General study findings and limits: Some TCR clones had been derived from tumors. These clones expanded in peripheral blood after radiotherapy plus ipilimumab. Together with interferon-beta, which increased in serum after radiation, early dynamic changes in blood T cell clones were reportedly the best predictors of response.

From germline, CDR1 is SGHTA and CDR2 FQGTGA. The CDR3 extends over 15 amino acids. V was clipped by 7 bases and J by 6 bases; unmatched bases: 11. Focal radiation plus CTLA-4 blockade with ipilimumab was given to patients with chemo-refractory metastatic non-small-cell lung cancer. Libraries were prepared by immunoSEQ multiplex PCR; TCRdb keeps only in-frame clonotypes and omits some of them. The sample has about 83,000 clones, around 78% seen once; the top ten hold less than 4%. The TCR sequence derives from a human donor with non-small cell lung cancer who had a partial response to radiotherapy plus ipilimumab. Some clones in this sample may be carry-over from other donors' samples. Here the sequenced sample was peripheral blood, taken from a patient treated with radiotherapy plus ipilimumab. The chain is built from TRBV7-3 and TRBJ2-4; TRBD1 matches at 8 bases. DNA for the CDR3: TGTGCCAGCACCCGCCGCCGGGACAGGAGAAACATTCAGTACTTC. The encoded protein is CASTRRRDRRNIQYF.